This T cell receptor (beta chain) was sequenced for a study of blood T cell repertoires in COVID-19. Study summary: PBMCs, B-cell-depleted T cells, or T cells provided the cDNA or gDNA that made up the material.

V was clipped by 1 base and J by 0 bases, with 9 bases between them. The germline CDR1 and CDR2 sequences are SGHTA and FQGNSA. The CDR3 contains 15 residues. Researchers sorted participants into cohorts using their self-reported clinical history. Authors' data handling: Estimates of nucleated cell counts were drawn from the amplification of reference gene primers. The data were produced by immunoSEQ multiplex PCR, yet TCRdb's version contains in-frame clones alone and is incomplete. The DNA gave D and trimming, while V, J and clone size come from that table. The sample yields hundreds of thousands of clones, roughly 90% seen once.

The J gene is TRBJ1-1, the V gene TRBV7-2; D not certain. Source material: PBMCs or T cells enriched from blood (not recorded which). This clonotype was sampled from a woman in her thirties who had recovered from COVID-19. The CDR3 sequence is CASSLVFTVNTEAFF. CDR3 sequence (DNA): TGTGCCAGCAGCTTAGTGTTCACAGTGAACACTGAAGCTTTCTTT.